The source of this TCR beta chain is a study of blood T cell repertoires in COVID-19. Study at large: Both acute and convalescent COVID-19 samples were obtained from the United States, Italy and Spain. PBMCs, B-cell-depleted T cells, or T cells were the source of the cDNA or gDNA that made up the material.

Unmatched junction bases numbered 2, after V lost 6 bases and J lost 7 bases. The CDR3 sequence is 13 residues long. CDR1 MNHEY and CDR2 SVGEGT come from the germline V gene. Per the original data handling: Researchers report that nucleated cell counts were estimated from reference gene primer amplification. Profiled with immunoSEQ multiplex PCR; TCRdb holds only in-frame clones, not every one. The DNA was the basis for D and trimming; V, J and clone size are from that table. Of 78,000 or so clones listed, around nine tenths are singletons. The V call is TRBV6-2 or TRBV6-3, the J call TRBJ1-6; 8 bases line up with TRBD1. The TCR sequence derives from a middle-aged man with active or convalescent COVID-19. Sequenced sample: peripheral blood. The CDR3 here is CASSWTGNSPLHF. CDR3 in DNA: TGTGCCAGCAGCTGGACAGGGAATTCACCCCTCCACTTT.